The clone carrying this T cell receptor (beta chain) showed up many times. The antigen remains undetermined. This CDR3 region has 14 residues. V was pared by 8 bases and J by 7 bases, with 5 bases of the junction left unmatched. Template switching (which added a universal primer site) was used, and cDNA carried unique molecular identifiers. TCRdb ran MiXCR on the 5' RACE reads and lists one entry per CDR3 protein. Among some 660,000 distinct CDR3 sequences listed, 8.5% to 9% were seen once. The data belong to a study of identical twins. Study outcomes and limitations: Recombination models fit unrelated individuals' TCR alpha sharing but underestimated twins'. Fewer insertions were carried by abundant cord blood beta clonotypes, but none was seen in memory repertoires. Weaker excess twin sharing was observed in beta out-of-frame sequences.

The same data also went into a second study, on yellow fever vaccine responses in identical twins.

V is TRBV12-3 or TRBV12-4 and J is TRBJ2-1; TRBD2 matches at 13 bases. The clonotype originates from a woman under 30 in good health. The specimen was PBMCs. CDR3 loop: CASRGLAGLNEQFF. The CDR3 bases are TGTGCCAGCCGGGGACTAGCGGGATTAAATGAGCAGTTCTTC.